This T cell receptor (beta chain) was identified in a study of shared clonotypes between healthy human individuals (dated by TCRdb to about 2020). Regarding the research as a whole: The cohort included three men and two women between 18 and 49 years of age. To increase sequencing depth and limit assay-specific biases, TCR repertoire library preparation and sequencing were carried out by different laboratories using diverse techniques. For each donor, CD4 naive and CD4 memory were each run on three plates, CD8 naive on two plates, and CD8 memory on one plate. Each donor's leukapheresis produced roughly between about 0.85 and 10 billion PBMCs. The study deeply sequenced blood TCR repertoires of five healthy adults to estimate repertoire size and the extent of clonotype sharing between individuals.

TCR CDR3 regions were amplified from genomic DNA by multiplex PCR using the deep immunoSEQ assay. Genomic DNA extracted from each cell subset was distributed evenly over all wells of several immunoSEQ 96-well plates, and each plate served as one replicate. For sorted subsets, roughly 200 ng of genomic DNA, equivalent to 30,000 or so T cell genomes, went into each replicate PCR. The purified libraries were quantified using a Qubit 3.0 fluorometer, sized with a Bioanalyzer 2100, and then quantified again using the KAPA Library Quantification kit. A separate single-read 150-cycle Illumina NextSeq 550 flow cell was used to sequence each immunoSEQ 96-well plate. Per the source publication's procedure: Because the immunoSEQ output included only junctional sequences and no quality scores, the filtering could not be the same as the filtering used for full-length reads. To assign V/J genes and CDR3, sequences were annotated using PyIR, a Python wrapper for IgBLAST v1.9, with IMGT germline references. Any read was removed if the V/J assignment was weak (E-value above 1e-6), the CDR3 was missing, or the read contained stop codons, out-of-frame junctions, or ambiguous translated residues. A V3J clonotype was defined by an identical inferred V gene, J gene, and CDR3 amino acid sequence. Percentage overlap between repertoires was computed as shared unique clonotypes divided by the size of the smaller repertoire. Repertoire richness was assessed with RTK rarefaction, the Chao1 estimator, and Recon v2.1 estimates of unobserved clonotypes. OLGA was used to compute generation probabilities for all TCRbeta clonotypes that the gDNA method yielded from a few donors. As stored in TCRdb, this immuneACCESS dataset retains in-frame rearrangements with V and J assigned. A fraction of the clones does not appear; measured against another copy, unresolved V genes explain less than half of the discrepancy, and the remainder lacks a known reason. The V and J calls and clone size were taken over from that table, and D and trimming were inferred from the DNA. The sample profile shows around 1.5 million clones; nearly 99% of them were found once. Roughly 0.45% of the sample rests with the top ten.

What the research found in general, with its limitations: Clonotypes shared by all four sorted-subset donors showed higher generation probabilities than non-shared clonotypes. Pairwise subsampling indicated that sequencing depth was expected to affect the degree of clonotype sharing among donors. Because the study included a small number of donors, the genetic and exposure-history diversity represented was limited. Naive subsets generally had larger estimated clonotype richness than memory subsets. Sharing across a few donors was observed for 5% to 6.5% of naive CD4, 3.5% of naive CD8, 2% to 2.5% of memory CD4, and roughly 0.4% of memory CD8 clonotypes. Sampling was restricted to blood, and TCR repertoires in tissue are likely to differ from TCR repertoires in blood. Incomplete sequencing was indicated by rarefaction of sorted-subset datasets, despite the large sequencing depth.

CDR1 and CDR2 (SGDLS, YYNGEE) derive from the germline V gene. The V and J ends are trimmed by 3 bases and 0 bases, leaving 13 bases between them. Measured from the cysteine to the phenylalanine, the CDR3 is 15 residues long. Just the 45-base CDR3 DNA is kept, in frame starting at base 1. As concerns this clone: This receptor's antigen is unknown. Base qualities are not at hand, and no much larger clone is one base apart.

Healthy HIV-negative adults with no recently reported acute infections or vaccinations were included as donors. Every donor was a Caucasian adult living in Nashville, Tennessee, USA. CD4+ T cells were enriched by magnetic negative selection, after which naive cells were positively selected on CD45RA and the negative fraction was taken as the memory subset. Blood was collected by leukapheresis, and PBMCs were isolated by Ficoll-Histopaque density gradient centrifugation and then cryopreserved in liquid nitrogen vapor phase. Analytical flow cytometry was used to check the purity and quantity of each magnetically sorted T cell population. Each sorted fraction had its genomic DNA isolated and then quantified by UV absorbance on a Nanodrop 2000c.

Sequenced sample: naive CD4+ T cells sorted from blood. According to the study, the label for this sample's cell subset or site signals: CD45RA+ positively selected. Recombination linked TRBV9 to TRBJ2-7, with a weak D call of TRBD1 (6 bases match). The TCR sequence derives from a man aged 30-40 years in good health. The CDR3 has the sequence CASSDREDSSYEQYF. The bases are TGTGCCAGCAGCGACCGCGAGGACAGCTCCTACGAGCAGTACTTC.